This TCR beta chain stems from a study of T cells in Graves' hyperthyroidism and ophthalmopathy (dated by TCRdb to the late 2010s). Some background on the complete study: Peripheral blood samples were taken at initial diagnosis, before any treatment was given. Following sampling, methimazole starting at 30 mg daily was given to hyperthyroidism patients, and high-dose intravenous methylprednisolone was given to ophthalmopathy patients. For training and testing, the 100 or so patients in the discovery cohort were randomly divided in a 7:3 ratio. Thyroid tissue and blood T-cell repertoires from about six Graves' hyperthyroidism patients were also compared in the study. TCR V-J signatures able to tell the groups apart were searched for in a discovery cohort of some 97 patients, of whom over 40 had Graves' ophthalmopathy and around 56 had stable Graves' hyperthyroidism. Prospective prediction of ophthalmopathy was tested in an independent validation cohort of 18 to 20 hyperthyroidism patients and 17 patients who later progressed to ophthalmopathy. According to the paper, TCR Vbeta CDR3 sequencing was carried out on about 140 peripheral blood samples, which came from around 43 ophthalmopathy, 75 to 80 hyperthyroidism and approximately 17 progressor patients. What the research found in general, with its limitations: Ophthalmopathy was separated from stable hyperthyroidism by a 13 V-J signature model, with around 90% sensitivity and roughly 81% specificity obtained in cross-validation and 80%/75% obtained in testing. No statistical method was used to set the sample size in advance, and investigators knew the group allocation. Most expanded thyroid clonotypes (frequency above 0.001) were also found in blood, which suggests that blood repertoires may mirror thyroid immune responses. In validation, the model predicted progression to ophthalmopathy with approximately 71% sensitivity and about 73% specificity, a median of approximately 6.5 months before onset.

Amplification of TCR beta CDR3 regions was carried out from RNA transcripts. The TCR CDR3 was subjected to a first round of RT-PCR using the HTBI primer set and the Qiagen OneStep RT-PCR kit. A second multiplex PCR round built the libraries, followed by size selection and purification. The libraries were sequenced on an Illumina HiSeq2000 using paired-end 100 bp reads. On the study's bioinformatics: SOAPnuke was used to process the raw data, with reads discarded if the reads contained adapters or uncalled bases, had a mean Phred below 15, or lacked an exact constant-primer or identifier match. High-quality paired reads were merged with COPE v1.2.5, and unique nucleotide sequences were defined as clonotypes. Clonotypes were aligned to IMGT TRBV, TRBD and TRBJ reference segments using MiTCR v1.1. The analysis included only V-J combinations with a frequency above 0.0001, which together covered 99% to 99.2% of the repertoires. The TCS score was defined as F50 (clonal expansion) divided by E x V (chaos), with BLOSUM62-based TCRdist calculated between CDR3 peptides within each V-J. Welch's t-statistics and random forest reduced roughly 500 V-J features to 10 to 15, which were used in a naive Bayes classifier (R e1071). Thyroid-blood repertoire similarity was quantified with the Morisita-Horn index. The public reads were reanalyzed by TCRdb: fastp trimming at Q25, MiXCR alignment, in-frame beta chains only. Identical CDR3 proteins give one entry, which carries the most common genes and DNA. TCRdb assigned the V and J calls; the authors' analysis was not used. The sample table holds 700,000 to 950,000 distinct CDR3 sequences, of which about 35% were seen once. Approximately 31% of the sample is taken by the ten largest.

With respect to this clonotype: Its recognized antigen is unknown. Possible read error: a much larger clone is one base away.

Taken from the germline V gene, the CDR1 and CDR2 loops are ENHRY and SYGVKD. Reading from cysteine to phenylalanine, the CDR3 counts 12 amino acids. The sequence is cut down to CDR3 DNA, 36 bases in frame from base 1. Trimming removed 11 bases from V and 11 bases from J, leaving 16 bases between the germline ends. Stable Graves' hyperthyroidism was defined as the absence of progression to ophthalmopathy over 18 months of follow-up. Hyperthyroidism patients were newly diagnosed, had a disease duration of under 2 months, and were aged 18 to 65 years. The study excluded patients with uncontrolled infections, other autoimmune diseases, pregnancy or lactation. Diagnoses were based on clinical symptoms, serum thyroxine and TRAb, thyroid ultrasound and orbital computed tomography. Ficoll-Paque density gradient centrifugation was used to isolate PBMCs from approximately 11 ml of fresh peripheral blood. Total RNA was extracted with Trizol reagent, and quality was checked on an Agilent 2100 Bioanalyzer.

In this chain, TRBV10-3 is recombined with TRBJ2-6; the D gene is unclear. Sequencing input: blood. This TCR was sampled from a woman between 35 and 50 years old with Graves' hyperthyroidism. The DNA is TGTGCCCGCAGTTCGCCTCCCCACGTCCTGACTTTC. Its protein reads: CARSSPPHVLTF.